This is a list of T cell receptor beta chains from one sample in a study of somatic mutations in cytotoxic T cells in rheumatoid arthritis. This table comes from immunoSEQ multiplex PCR, and its TCRdb copy is limited to in-frame clones, with some not included. Of about 11,000 clones detected, 65% to 75% appear once; the ten largest clones hold about 10%. The sample consisted of CD8+ T cells sorted from blood. The receptors shown here come from a man between 65 and 85 years old in good health. Both conserved end residues are part of each CDR3. D genes are given only for firm matches. A clone size is listed for some rows: how often the clone was seen (once, few, many), or a class if it is expanded.

V,D,size,J,DNA,CDR3
TRBV5-1,TRBD2,NA,TRBJ2-5,TGCGCCAGCAGCTTGGGGCTAGCGGGGGAACCCCAAGAGACCCAGTACTTC,CASSLGLAGEPQETQYF
TRBV19,NA,NA,TRBJ1-5,TGTGCCAGTGGGGTCGATCAGCCCCAGCATTTT,CASGVDQPQHF
TRBV11-3,NA,NA,TRBJ2-1,TGTGCCAGCAGCTTATCCGTCAGGGGATACAATGAGCAGTTCTTC,CASSLSVRGYNEQFF
TRBV19,NA,NA,TRBJ1-1,TGTGCCAGTAACGCACAGGGAGGGGGCACTGAAGCTTTCTTT,CASNAQGGGTEAFF
TRBV5-1,TRBD2,NA,TRBJ2-7,TGCGCCAGCAGCTTGGTACGGGGGGGACACGAGCAGTACTTC,CASSLVRGGHEQYF
TRBV5-5,TRBD2,NA,TRBJ2-4,TGTGCCAGCAGCTATATAGCGGGAGGGATAGCCAAAAACATTCAGTACTTC,CASSYIAGGIAKNIQYF
TRBV9,NA,NA,TRBJ1-2,TGTGCCAGCAGCGTCGGGGGGTTCTATGGCTACACCTTC,CASSVGGFYGYTF
TRBV4-1,NA,NA,TRBJ1-3,TGCGCCAGCAGCCAAGAGTTACGGACTGGAAACACCATATATTTT,CASSQELRTGNTIYF
TRBV9,TRBD1,NA,TRBJ1-1,TGTGCCAGCAGCACCGGGACAGGTGAAGCTTTCTTT,CASSTGTGEAFF
TRBV13,TRBD1,NA,TRBJ1-1,TGTGCCAGCAGCCATTCCGGGACAGGGGCGGCCTTATCTGAAGCTTTCTTT,CASSHSGTGAALSEAFF
TRBV15,NA,NA,TRBJ2-1,TGTGCCACCAGCAGAGTCCGTAAGGGTCCCCCCTACAATGAGCAGTTCTTC,CATSRVRKGPPYNEQFF
TRBV19,TRBD1,few,TRBJ1-5,TGTGCCAGTAGCTACGGGACAGCTAGCAATCAGCCCCAGCATTTT,CASSYGTASNQPQHF
TRBV29-1,TRBD2,NA,TRBJ2-1,TGCAGCGTTGACCCTAGCGGGAGTTCCTACAATGAGCAGTTCTTC,CSVDPSGSSYNEQFF
TRBV19,TRBD1,NA,TRBJ2-1,TGTGCCAGTAGTATACCCGGACAGGGATTATACAATGAGCAGTTCTTC,CASSIPGQGLYNEQFF
TRBV29-1,NA,NA,TRBJ2-2,TGCAGCGTTGAAAGTTGGACAATGGCCGGGGAGCTGTTTTTT,CSVESWTMAGELFF
TRBV6-1,TRBD2,NA,TRBJ2-7,TGTGCCAGCAGTGAAGCGCTAGCGGGGGCCTACGAGCAGTACTTC,CASSEALAGAYEQYF
TRBV5-1,NA,NA,TRBJ1-1,TGCGCCAGCAGCTCGCCCCGGGACCCGAACACTGAAGCTTTCTTT,CASSSPRDPNTEAFF
TRBV7-9,TRBD1,NA,TRBJ1-2,TGTGCCAGCAGCTCAGGGACAGGCGCAGCCCGCAATGGCTACACCTTC,CASSSGTGAARNGYTF
TRBV4-3,NA,NA,TRBJ2-7,TGCGCCAGCAGCCAAGAGGGGGGTTACGAGCAGTACTTC,CASSQEGGYEQYF
TRBV9,NA,NA,TRBJ2-7,TGTGCCAGCAGCGCCTTTGGGGGGGGCGGCTACGAGCAGTACTTC,CASSAFGGGGYEQYF
TRBV27,NA,NA,TRBJ1-3,TGTGCCAGCAGAGGAGATTACAGGGTATATTTT,CASRGDYRVYF
TRBV4-3,TRBD1,NA,TRBJ1-1,TGCGCCAGCAGCCAAGACGAGGGGGCAACTGAAGCTTTCTTT,CASSQDEGATEAFF
TRBV19,TRBD1,NA,TRBJ1-6,TGTGCCAGTAAGGCAGGGGGGAATTCACCCCTCCACTTT,CASKAGGNSPLHF
TRBV28,NA,NA,TRBJ1-2,TGTGCCAGCAGCTCAGGATGGGGTAAGGATGGCTACACCTTC,CASSSGWGKDGYTF
TRBV19,NA,few,TRBJ1-2,TGTGCCAGTAGTCCTCAGGGTACTGGCTATGGCTACACCTTC,CASSPQGTGYGYTF
TRBV18,TRBD1,NA,TRBJ2-1,TGTGCCAGCTCACCCTTGACAGGGGGCGTCTACAATGAGCAGTTCTTC,CASSPLTGGVYNEQFF
TRBV30,NA,NA,TRBJ2-1,TGTGCCTGGAGTCACCTCGACAGTTACAATGAGCAGTTCTTC,CAWSHLDSYNEQFF
TRBV18,TRBD1,NA,TRBJ2-7,TGTGCCAGCTCACCGGGCAGGGGGAGTCTCTACGAGCAGTACTTC,CASSPGRGSLYEQYF
TRBV10-1,NA,medium-sized,TRBJ1-5,TGCGCCAGCAGTCAGCCCCAGCATTTT,CASSQPQHF
TRBV6-5,TRBD1,NA,TRBJ1-2,TGTGCCAGCAGTTTCACAGGGGGGAATGGCTACACCTTC,CASSFTGGNGYTF
TRBV2,NA,NA,TRBJ2-7,TGTGCCAGCAGGGACCCGGAGCCCTACGAGCAGTACTTC,CASRDPEPYEQYF
TRBV21-1,NA,NA,TRBJ2-7,TGTGCCAGCAGCAAAAGGGCTCCCTCCTACGAGCAGTACTTC,CASSKRAPSYEQYF
TRBV6-5,NA,few,TRBJ1-5,TGTGCCAGCAGTTCCGATCAGCCCCAGCATTTT,CASSSDQPQHF
TRBV11-2,TRBD1,NA,TRBJ2-3,TGTGCCAGCAGCTCGGGACAGGGGGGCACAGATACGCAGTATTTT,CASSSGQGGTDTQYF
TRBV6-5,NA,NA,TRBJ2-4,TGTGCCAGCAGTTACACCTCGGGCCAGAAAAACATTCAGTACTTC,CASSYTSGQKNIQYF
TRBV29-1,TRBD2,NA,TRBJ2-1,TGCAGCGGGGGACTAGCGGGAGCTAATGAGCAGTTCTTC,CSGGLAGANEQFF
TRBV6-4,TRBD2,medium-sized,TRBJ2-1,TGTGCCAGCAGTGACTCGGGACTAGCGGGAGGGCATGAGCAGTTCTTC,CASSDSGLAGGHEQFF
TRBV7-6,TRBD2,NA,TRBJ2-7,TGTGCCAGCAGCCGGGGGGACGGTTCCTACGAGCAGTACTTC,CASSRGDGSYEQYF
TRBV11-3,TRBD1,NA,TRBJ1-1,TGTGCCAGCAGCTCGGGACAGGGTAGCACTGAAGCTTTCTTT,CASSSGQGSTEAFF
TRBV6-6,NA,NA,TRBJ2-7,TGTGCCACCTTAACAGGGAGGTACGAGCAGTACTTC,CATLTGRYEQYF